One sample yielded the 32 T cell receptor beta chains listed below, sequenced in a study of shared clonotypes between healthy human individuals. Using immunoSEQ multiplex PCR, the repertoire was profiled, and TCRdb retains in-frame clones only, with some absent. The sample lists fewer than 1 million clones, approximately 96% occurring once. CD45RO-negative, CCR7-selected cells formed the naive CD8 fraction, which excluded terminally differentiated effector memory CD45RA+ cells. The sequenced sample was naive CD8+ T cells sorted from blood. These receptors all come from a man aged 25 to 45 in good health.

V usage is TRBV7-9 and J usage is TRBJ1-3; TRBD1 is a possible D gene (6 bases). This CDR3 comprises 14 residues. V was shortened by 5 bases and J by 0 bases, with 8 bases between the two germline ends. Germline V lookup: CDR1 SEHNR, CDR2 FQNEAQ (reference sequence). The CDR3 nucleotides are TGTGCCAGCAGCGGACAGAGCTCTGGAAACACCATATATTTT. It specifies CASSGQSSGNTIYF.

V gene TRBV19 combines with J gene TRBJ2-1, with 11 positions matching TRBD2. The CDR3 sequence is 15 residues long. Germline CDR1 and CDR2: LNHDA and SQIVND (reference sequence). Trimming removed 4 bases from V and 7 bases from J; junction bases left unmatched: 6. CDR3 protein: CASSKTSGIGNEQFF. The CDR3 coding sequence is TGTGCCAGTAGTAAGACTAGCGGGATTGGAAATGAGCAGTTCTTC.

The genes are TRBV7-9 and TRBJ2-5; no clear D gene. CDR1 is SEHNR, CDR2 FQNEAQ, per germline (reference sequence). The V end lost 1 base, the J end lost 8 bases, and 8 bases lay between the germline ends. The CDR3 extends over 12 amino acids. CDR3 nucleotide sequence: TGTGCCAGCAGCTTAGGGGTCGGAACCCAGTACTTC. Amino acid sequence: CASSLGVGTQYF.

This clone was seen once. The chain combines TRBV28 with TRBJ2-7; 8 nucleotides align to TRBD2. CDR1 and CDR2 from the germline V gene are MDHEN and SYDVKM. Trimming at V came to 5 bases and at J to 4 bases, leaving 13 bases not matched to a gene. This CDR3 contains 16 residues. The CDR3: CASSPEFRGRRYEQYF. CDR3 in DNA: TGTGCCAGCAGTCCCGAGTTTCGCGGGAGGAGGTACGAGCAGTACTTC.

The chain joins TRBV27 to TRBJ2-2; no definite D call. The V gene lost 3 bases and the J gene lost 0 bases, with 14 bases spanning the gap. This CDR3 comprises 17 residues. In germline, CDR1 is MNHEY, CDR2 SMNVEV (reference sequence). This chain's CDR3 is CASSFTFSPTNTGELFF. The CDR3 region has the DNA TGTGCCAGCAGTTTTACCTTTTCTCCGACGAACACCGGGGAGCTGTTTTTT.

J is TRBJ1-3 and V is TRBV29-1; no clear D. CDR3 length: 14 amino acids. Germline assignment: CDR1 SQVTM and CDR2 ANQGSEA. Trimming took off 5 bases at V and 0 bases at J, with 11 bases between the two ends. Here the CDR3 reads CSVFSADSGNTIYF. The DNA of the CDR3 is TGCAGCGTTTTTTCCGCAGACTCTGGAAACACCATATATTTT.

V gene TRBV5-6 combines with J gene TRBJ2-2; D call uncertain. The V gene lost 0 bases and the J gene lost 4 bases, with 10 bases spanning the gap. This CDR3 is 15 amino acids long. Germline V gene sequence: CDR1 SGHDT, CDR2 YYEEEE. CDR3 protein: CASSLVNVGTGELFF. The CDR3 coding sequence is TGTGCCAGCAGCTTGGTCAACGTCGGCACCGGGGAGCTGTTTTTT.

The rearrangement uses TRBV5-5 and TRBJ2-3; tentative D call: TRBD1 (5 bases). The CDR3 runs 14 residues. Trimming stripped 1 base from V and 2 bases from J, with 8 bases between. CDR1 SGHKS and CDR2 YYEKEE come from the germline V gene (reference sequence). The CDR3 loop is CASSLWGSTDTQYF. The CDR3 nucleotides are TGTGCCAGCAGCTTGTGGGGCTCCACAGATACGCAGTATTTT.

The chain links TRBV29-1 to TRBJ2-7; D is ambiguous. This CDR3 comprises 13 residues. Per germline, CDR1 SQVTM and CDR2 ANQGSEA. Deletions cut 3 bases from V and 3 bases from J, with 12 bases between. Written as DNA, the CDR3 is TGCAGCGTTGATCGGGCAGGTAGCTACGAGCAGTACTTC. Its protein product is CSVDRAGSYEQYF.

The sample holds one count of this clone. The chain recombines TRBV7-2 with TRBJ2-7, with D perhaps TRBD1 (5 bases). The germline V and J ends were trimmed by 5 bases and 2 bases, with 13 bases remaining between them. Germline CDR1 reads SGHTA; CDR2 reads FQGNSA. This CDR3 contains 14 residues. In nucleotides, the CDR3 is TGTGCCAGCAGCCCCTACCCGACAGCCTACGAGCAGTACTTC. Translating it yields CASSPYPTAYEQYF.

The chain uses TRBV27 and TRBJ1-1; D is perhaps TRBD1 (6 bases). Trimming removed 6 bases at V and 6 bases at J, with 17 bases between. CDR1 is MNHEY, CDR2 SMNVEV, per germline (reference sequence). The CDR3 is made up of 14 amino acids. The CDR3: CASRTGPVEAEAFF. DNA for the CDR3: TGTGCCAGCAGAACAGGGCCCGTAGAGGCTGAAGCTTTCTTT.

In nucleotides, the CDR3 is TGTGCCAGCAGCTTACGGGAGTCCCTAAACCACGGGGAGCTGTTTTTT. Residues: CASSLRESLNHGELFF. The gene calls are TRBV7-9 and TRBJ2-2; possibly TRBD2 for D (6 bases). From germline, CDR1 is SEHNR and CDR2 FQNEAQ (reference sequence). The germline V and J ends were trimmed by 2 bases and 7 bases, with 17 bases remaining between them. The CDR3 is 16 residues long.

The chain couples TRBV29-1 to TRBJ2-7; D gene ambiguous. The V gene lost 4 bases and the J gene lost 0 bases, with 10 bases spanning the gap. CDR1 is SQVTM, CDR2 ANQGSEA, per germline. The CDR3 has 13 residues. In DNA form, the CDR3 reads TGCAGCGTTGTATACCCGAGCTCCTACGAGCAGTACTTC. Protein sequence: CSVVYPSSYEQYF.

The rearrangement joins TRBV7-9 to TRBJ2-3, with 8 positions matching TRBD2. Per germline, CDR1 SEHNR and CDR2 FQNEAQ (reference sequence). Losses at the gene ends were 10 bases for V and 2 bases for J; bases not matched to a gene: 8. The CDR3 has 14 residues. DNA for the CDR3: TGTGCCATTCCTTCTAGCGGGTACACAGATACGCAGTATTTT. As protein: CAIPSSGYTDTQYF.

The gene calls are TRBV5-1 and TRBJ2-7; the match to TRBD2 covers 8 bases. V lost 1 base and J lost 7; bases outside the gene matches: 10. Germline CDR1 and CDR2: SGHRS and YFSETQ. The CDR3 covers 15 residues. CDR3 nucleotide sequence: TGCGCCAGCAGCTTGTCAAGCGGGAGAGTCTGGGAGCAGTACTTC. It codes for CASSLSSGRVWEQYF.

The chain carries TRBV7-9 and TRBJ2-7; D not resolved. Trimming cost V 2 bases and J 2 bases, with 19 bases left between them. CDR3 length: 17 amino acids. Germline CDR1 and CDR2: SEHNR and FQNEAQ (reference sequence). CDR3 protein: CASSLPGPLRTPYEQYF. The DNA of the CDR3 is TGTGCCAGCAGCTTACCCGGACCCCTAAGAACGCCCTACGAGCAGTACTTC.

The V gene is TRBV14, the J gene TRBJ2-4, with unresolved D. V was cut by 4 bases and J by 8 bases, with 6 bases left in between. Per the germline V gene, CDR1 is SGHDN and CDR2 is FVKESK. CDR3 length equals 11 residues. CDR3 region: CASSPGYIQYF. Here the CDR3 DNA reads TGTGCCAGCAGCCCTGGGTACATTCAGTACTTC.

The genes are TRBV15 and TRBJ1-1; possible D gene TRBD1, 5 bases. The V end lost 4 bases, the J end lost 1 base, and 13 bases lay between the germline ends. This CDR3 has 15 residues. Germline V gives CDR1 LNHNV, CDR2 YYDKDF (reference sequence). CDR3 loop: CATSTRGLTNTEAFF. The CDR3 coding sequence is TGTGCCACCAGCACTAGGGGTCTTACGAACACTGAAGCTTTCTTT.

The V and J genes are TRBV7-9 and TRBJ1-5; 9 nucleotides agree with TRBD1. Germline assignment: CDR1 SEHNR and CDR2 FQNEAQ (reference sequence). Losses at the gene ends were 2 bases for V and 0 bases for J; bases not matched to a gene: 8. The CDR3 is 18 residues long. The CDR3 nucleotides read TGTGCCAGCAGCTTAAGTTGGGACAGGGAATATAGCAATCAGCCCCAGCATTTT. Its translation: CASSLSWDREYSNQPQHF. Based on the CDR3 plus reference TRBV7-9 and TRBJ1-5, the full variable domain is DTGVSQNPRHKITKRGQNVTFRCDPISEHNRLYWYRQTLGQGPEFLTYFQNEAQLEKSRLLSDRFSAERPKGSFSTLEIQRTEQGDSAMYLCASSLSWDREYSNQPQHFGDGTRLSIL.

V and J are TRBV7-9 and TRBJ2-1, with 7 positions matching TRBD1. This CDR3 is 14 amino acids long. The germline gives CDR1 SEHNR, CDR2 FQNEAQ (reference sequence). The J segment lost 5 bases and the V segment lost 1 base, leaving 2 bases of the junction unmatched. CDR3 nucleotide sequence: TGTGCCAGCAGCTTAGTTGACAGGGACAATGAGCAGTTCTTC. The encoded protein is CASSLVDRDNEQFF. The whole variable domain, remainder taken from reference TRBV7-9 and TRBJ2-1, is DTGVSQNPRHKITKRGQNVTFRCDPISEHNRLYWYRQTLGQGPEFLTYFQNEAQLEKSRLLSDRFSAERPKGSFSTLEIQRTEQGDSAMYLCASSLVDRDNEQFFGPGTRLTVL.

As to this clone: Other DNA variants within this sample encode the same CDR3. The V gene is TRBV4-1, the J gene TRBJ2-7; D uncertain. CDR1 and CDR2 from the germline V gene are MGHRA and YSYEKL. V was trimmed by 1 base and J by 0 bases, leaving 10 bases between them. This CDR3 has 15 residues. CDR3 sequence reads: CASSQVPGSSYEQYF. CDR3 coding DNA: TGCGCCAGCAGCCAAGTTCCCGGCAGCTCCTACGAGCAGTACTTC.

The rearrangement uses TRBV9 and TRBJ1-1; TRBD1 is a possible D gene (5 bases). Germline-derived CDR1 and CDR2 are SGDLS and YYNGEE. This CDR3 comprises 13 residues. V dropped 3 bases and J dropped 2 bases, with 8 bases sitting between them. This CDR3 is CASSEDRNTEAFF. Here the CDR3 DNA reads TGTGCCAGCAGCGAAGACAGAAACACTGAAGCTTTCTTT.

V is TRBV4-3 and J is TRBJ1-5; 9 bases agree with TRBD1. V shed 3 bases and J 5 bases; nucleotides not matched to a gene: 5. Germline V CDR1 and CDR2: LGHNA, YSLEER. CDR3 length equals 15 residues. The CDR3, as DNA: TGCGCCAGCAGCCAGACAGGGGGAAACTATCAGCCCCAGCATTTT. It specifies CASSQTGGNYQPQHF.

With regard to this clone: At one end, the junction sequence differs from germline, possibly due to a read error. The J gene is TRBJ2-7, the V gene TRBV10-2; TRBD2 aligns across 7 bases. CDR3 length: 14 amino acids. Germline values: CDR1 WSHSY, CDR2 SAAADI. The CDR3 nucleotides read TGCGCCAGCAGGGAGTGGGGGGGTGAAGGCGAGCAGTACTTC. Encoded protein: CASREWGGEGEQYF.

Only one count was recorded for this clone. The CDR3 protein is CASSFRTGVDHEQYF. CDR3 in DNA: TGTGCCAGCAGCTTCCGGACGGGGGTCGACCACGAGCAGTACTTC. This chain uses TRBV13 with TRBJ2-7; TRBD2 might be the D (6 bases). This CDR3 comprises 15 residues. Germline V lookup: CDR1 PRHDT, CDR2 FYEKMQ (reference sequence). The V gene lost 3 bases and the J gene lost 5 bases, with 17 bases spanning the gap. Using reference TRBV13 and TRBJ2-7 for the parts outside the CDR3, the full variable domain is AAGVIQSPRHLIKEKRETATLKCYPIPRHDTVYWYQQGPGQDPQFLISFYEKMQSDKGSIPDRFSAQQFSDYHSELNMSSLELGDSALYFCASSFRTGVDHEQYFGPGTRLTVT.

The chain uses TRBV7-9 and TRBJ2-7, with D possibly matching TRBD1 (7 bases). The CDR3 extends over 16 amino acids. V shed 5 bases and J shed 4 bases, with 21 bases lying between them. Germline CDR1 is SEHNR and CDR2 is FQNEAQ (reference sequence). The CDR3 DNA follows: TGTGCCAGCAGCCCCAGGACAGGCATGGAGGGGTACGAGCAGTACTTC. This sequence encodes CASSPRTGMEGYEQYF. The full variable domain, rest sourced from reference TRBV7-9 and TRBJ2-7, is DTGVSQNPRHKITKRGQNVTFRCDPISEHNRLYWYRQTLGQGPEFLTYFQNEAQLEKSRLLSDRFSAERPKGSFSTLEIQRTEQGDSAMYLCASSPRTGMEGYEQYFGPGTRLTVT.

Regarding this clone: Other DNA sequences of this sample code for an identical CDR3. The CDR3 loop reads CASSLEGSYEQYF. In DNA form, the CDR3 reads TGTGCCAGCAGCTTGGAGGGGTCCTACGAGCAGTACTTC. The chain combines TRBV5-4 with TRBJ2-7, with D possibly TRBD1 on 5 matching bases. V shed 0 bases and J shed 1 base, with 5 bases lying between them. CDR3 length: 13 amino acids. The germline V gene has CDR1 SGHNT and CDR2 YYREEE (reference sequence).

The CDR3 sequence: CASSPPRHFSEAFF. The CDR3 DNA is TGTGCCAGCAGCCCCCCCCGACATTTTTCTGAAGCTTTCTTT. The J gene is TRBJ1-1, the V gene TRBV7-9, with D unresolved. This CDR3 comprises 14 residues. V gave up 5 bases and J gave up 6 bases, with 16 bases separating them. Per the germline V gene, CDR1 is SEHNR and CDR2 is FQNEAQ (reference sequence).

The chain carries TRBV27 and TRBJ2-1; D gene unclear. The CDR3 runs 12 residues. Deletions cut 6 bases from V and 6 bases from J, with 9 bases between. Germline assignment: CDR1 MNHEY and CDR2 SMNVEV (reference sequence). The CDR3 loop reads CASSWNSNEQFF. DNA for the CDR3: TGTGCCAGCAGCTGGAACTCCAATGAGCAGTTCTTC.

The chain carries TRBV4-1 and TRBJ2-3, with 7 bases aligning to TRBD1. The CDR3 length is 19 residues. The junction had 12 bases not matched to a gene; V was cut back by 0 bases and J by 0 bases. The V gene's germline CDR1 is MGHRA and CDR2 YSYEKL. The CDR3 loop is CASSQDTSGTDTSTDTQYF. The CDR3 DNA sequence: TGCGCCAGCAGCCAAGATACCTCCGGGACAGATACTAGCACAGATACGCAGTATTTT.

The chain carries TRBV7-9 and TRBJ1-1; weak D call: TRBD1 (5 bases). The CDR3 loop spans 13 amino acids. CDR1 and CDR2 from the germline V gene are SEHNR and FQNEAQ (reference sequence). The V end was cut by 6 bases, the J end by 8 bases, with 16 bases between. CDR3 loop: CASSQGRGREAFF. CDR3 DNA sequence: TGTGCCAGCAGTCAAGGGAGGGGTCGGGAAGCTTTCTTT.

The chain is built from TRBV9 and TRBJ2-2; weak D call: TRBD2 (6 bases). The germline gives CDR1 SGDLS, CDR2 YYNGEE. This CDR3 spans 14 amino acids. V gave up 3 bases and J gave up 6 bases, with 12 bases separating them. This CDR3 reads CASSAAGTPGELFF. The CDR3, as DNA: TGTGCCAGCAGCGCCGCCGGGACTCCCGGGGAGCTGTTTTTT.